The clone carrying this T cell receptor beta chain showed up many times. Its antigen is not identified. TCRdb reprocessed the reads via MiXCR and lists one record per CDR3 protein. The table has about 490,000 distinct CDR3 sequences, approximately 10% seen once. The sample is drawn from a study of T cell repertoires in cytomegalovirus infection. Study-wide context: Both CMV infection and a matching HLA type were indicated by public TCR beta signatures. Whole-study results and caveats: It was HLA-C-restricted CMV-specific TCR beta clonotypes that dominated the response ex vivo.

CDR1 is MNHEY, CDR2 SVGEGT, per germline. The length of the CDR3 is 20 residues. Germline trimming cut 3 bases from V and 0 bases from J; bases unmatched to any gene: 13. The sequence came from a human donor in good health (CMV status not recorded). Some clones in this sample may be carry-over from other donors' samples. Sequencing used PBMCs. The chain couples TRBV6-2 or TRBV6-3 to TRBJ2-6; 8 bases map to TRBD1. Here the CDR3 reads CASSYYDRDRPLSGANVLTF. The CDR3 nucleotides are TGTGCCAGCAGTTATTATGACCGGGACAGGCCGCTCTCTGGGGCCAACGTCCTGACTTTC.